The table lists the clone carrying this TCR beta chain with a count of one. Its antigen is still unknown. Profiling relied on immunoSEQ multiplex PCR, and the TCRdb table lists in-frame clones only, not all of them. The top ten hold 1.5% to 2% of the sample, which has about 700,000 clones, approximately 74% seen once. The CDR3 is 14 residues long. Germline-derived CDR1 and CDR2 are MNHNY and SVGAGI (reference sequence). V gave up 4 bases and J gave up 4 bases, with 11 bases separating them. These data come from a study of shared clonotypes between healthy human individuals. Findings of the study overall: Compared with clonotypes that all four donors shared, non-shared clonotypes had lower generation probabilities. Only blood underwent sampling, and tissue repertoires likely differ.

What was sequenced was memory CD4+ T cells sorted from blood. Subset of the sample: CD45RA-negative fraction. The chain links TRBV6-6 to TRBJ1-3, with TRBD1 as a possible D gene (5 bases). This TCR was recovered from a woman in her twenties or thirties in good health. The CDR3 sequence: CASSSDSVGNTIYF. Here the CDR3 DNA reads TGTGCCAGCAGTTCCGACAGCGTCGGAAACACCATATATTTT.